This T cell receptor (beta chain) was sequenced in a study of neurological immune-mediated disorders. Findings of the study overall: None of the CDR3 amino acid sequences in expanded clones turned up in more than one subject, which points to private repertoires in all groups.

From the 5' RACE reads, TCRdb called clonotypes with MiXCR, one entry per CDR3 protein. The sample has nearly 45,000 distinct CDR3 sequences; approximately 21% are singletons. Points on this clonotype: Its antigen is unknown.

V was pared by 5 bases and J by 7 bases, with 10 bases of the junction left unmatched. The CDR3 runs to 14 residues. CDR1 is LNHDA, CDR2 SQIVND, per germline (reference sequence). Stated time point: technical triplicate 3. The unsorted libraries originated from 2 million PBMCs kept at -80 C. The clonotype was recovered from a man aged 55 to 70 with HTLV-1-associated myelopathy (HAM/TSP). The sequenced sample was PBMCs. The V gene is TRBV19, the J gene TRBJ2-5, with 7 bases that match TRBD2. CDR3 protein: CASSLLAERGTQYF. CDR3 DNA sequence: TGTGCCAGTAGTCTGCTAGCGGAGAGAGGGACCCAGTACTTC.